These T cell receptor beta chains were read from a single sample in a study of PD-L1 blockade in urothelial cancer. TCRdb keeps only in-frame clones here, not all; method: immunoSEQ multiplex PCR. The sample consists of about 52,000 clones, about 80% of them appearing once. The specimen was PBMCs, collected around atezolizumab (anti-PD-L1) treatment. These receptors all come from a man in his fifties with urothelial cancer. Both conserved end residues are part of each CDR3. A D gene is named only where the DNA matches it firmly. Clone size is stated in some rows and not others, as once, few, many or a class when expanded.

D gene,clone size,J gene,V gene,CDR3 protein,CDR3 DNA
TRBD2,-,TRBJ2-2,TRBV4-1,CASSLAGANTGELFF,TGCGCCAGCAGCCTAGCGGGAGCGAACACCGGGGAGCTGTTTTTT
-,-,TRBJ1-1,TRBV21-1,CASSKRRGRGNTEAFF,TGTGCCAGCAGCAAACGGAGGGGACGAGGGAACACTGAAGCTTTCTTT
TRBD2,-,TRBJ2-5,TRBV28,CASSSRREGPETQYF,TGTGCCAGCAGTTCAAGGCGGGAGGGCCCGGAGACCCAGTACTTC
-,once,TRBJ2-5,TRBV7-2,CASSLGPGETQYF,TGTGCCAGCAGCTTAGGGCCGGGGGAGACCCAGTACTTC
TRBD1,-,TRBJ1-1,TRBV30,CAWSVTGGDTEAFF,TGTGCCTGGAGTGTAACAGGGGGTGACACTGAAGCTTTCTTT
TRBD2,-,TRBJ2-7,TRBV5-4,CASSQSGSHSYEQYF,TGTGCCAGCAGCCAGAGCGGGAGCCACTCCTACGAGCAGTACTTC
TRBD1,-,TRBJ1-1,TRBV11-2,CASSLGTGIPTEAFF,TGTGCCAGCAGCCTCGGGACAGGGATACCCACTGAAGCTTTCTTT
TRBD1,-,TRBJ2-5,TRBV9,CASSRMTRQGEETQYF,TGTGCCAGCAGCCGGATGACTAGACAGGGGGAAGAGACCCAGTACTTC
-,-,TRBJ1-5,TRBV6-4,CASSEGGGQPQHF,TGTGCCAGCAGCGAAGGGGGGGGGCAGCCCCAGCATTTT
-,-,TRBJ2-1,TRBV30,CAWGVWISGEQFF,TGTGCCTGGGGAGTTTGGATTTCAGGGGAGCAGTTCTTC
-,once,TRBJ2-5,TRBV30,CAWSPRGGATIETQYF,TGTGCCTGGAGTCCACGTGGGGGCGCAACAATAGAGACCCAGTACTTC
TRBD2,once,TRBJ2-7,TRBV6-6,CASTPTAGREQYF,TGTGCCAGCACCCCAACGGCCGGGAGGGAGCAGTACTTC
-,-,TRBJ2-2,TRBV7-9,CASSFGSGELFF,TGTGCCAGCAGCTTCGGGTCCGGGGAGCTGTTTTTT
TRBD2,few,TRBJ2-1,TRBV2,CASSESGLAGAYHEQFF,TGTGCCAGCAGTGAATCGGGACTAGCGGGAGCGTACCATGAGCAGTTCTTC
TRBD1,-,TRBJ1-1,TRBV18,CASSPYTGGLSKTEAFF,TGTGCCAGCTCACCGTACACAGGGGGCCTTTCAAAGACTGAAGCTTTCTTT
-,-,TRBJ2-2,TRBV19,CASSIDPAGRTGELFF,TGTGCCAGTAGTATCGACCCGGCAGGGAGGACCGGGGAGCTGTTTTTT
-,few,TRBJ2-3,TRBV10-2,CATLRGGTHSTDTQYF,TGCGCCACCTTAAGGGGAGGTACGCATAGCACAGATACGCAGTATTTT